What follows is one T cell receptor (beta chain) and its context. This sample is drawn from a study of beta chain features in type 1 diabetes. About the research overall: Examined across all samples were around 110 million sorted cells.

Reverse transcription of all isolated RNA meant that expressed TCRB transcripts were sequenced. Assay used: immunoSEQ multiplex PCR; TCRdb lists only in-frame clones, some missing. The sample includes about 450,000 clones, roughly 11% of them seen just once. The CDR3 runs 12 residues. V shed 3 bases and J shed 11 bases, with 11 bases lying between them. Germline V lookup: CDR1 MNHEY, CDR2 SVGAGI. The gene calls are TRBV6-5 and TRBJ2-1; D is unclear. Sequenced material: naive CD4+ T cells from blood. The TCR was taken from a young woman in good health. CDR3 bases: TGTGCCAGCAGTTATTCTTTTGGGAAGCAGTTCTTC. Protein: CASSYSFGKQFF.